This T cell receptor beta chain was obtained from a study of siplizumab effects on memory and regulatory T cells. Whole-study results and caveats: The drug siplizumab significantly decreased the alloreactive sequences that could be traced to unstimulated CD4+ memory cells.

Germline lookup yields CDR1 SSHAT and CDR2 FNYEAQ (reference sequence). With 3 bases removed from V and 0 bases from J, the gap between germline ends came to 12 bases. The CDR3 runs 15 residues. Concerning this clone itself: Its target is unknown.

TCRdb keeps only in-frame clones here, not all; method: immunoSEQ multiplex PCR. The sample holds approximately 97,000 clones, 90% to 95% seen once. The source of this sequence is a human donor in good health. The chain has TRBV7-7 and TRBJ2-7, with D maybe TRBD1 (6 bases). Sequenced material: CD4+ T cells sorted from blood. CDR3 protein: CASSLYQGSSYEQYF. The CDR3 DNA sequence: TGTGCCAGCAGCTTGTATCAGGGGAGCTCCTACGAGCAGTACTTC.